This T cell receptor (beta chain) originates from a study of blood T cell repertoires in COVID-19 (TCRdb year 2020). Notes on the research overall: Samples from collaborators originated in the United States, Italy and Spain and spanned both the acute and convalescent phases of COVID-19. Samples were obtained from the ongoing ImmuneRACE study (first 160 participants) and from 1,200 or so subjects provided by 6 global collaborators. HLA class I and class II types, where available, came from metadata supplied by the sample provider rather than from assay-based typing. The prospective study material was composed of cDNA or gDNA derived from T cells, B-cell-depleted T cells, or PBMCs. The dataset comprised deeply sampled blood TCRbeta repertoires from subjects exposed to, actively infected with, or recovered from COVID-19. Sample metadata almost always included a de-identified subject ID, COVID-19 status, age in years and sex. A freely available public database, intended as a resource for researchers studying the immune response to SARS-CoV-2, is where the repertoires were released. The research as a whole found: The quantity of clinical and demographic metadata differed by source and by participant and was supplied without curation.

Worth noting for this clone: The antigen this receptor binds is unknown. Nothing much larger sits one base from this clone, and base qualities are not available.

Each collaborating institution followed its own protocols to collect whole blood in K2EDTA tubes. For TCRbeta analysis, collaborator samples were shipped as frozen whole blood, as isolated PBMCs, or as DNA extracted from either sample type. TCRbeta CDR3 regions were amplified from genomic DNA by means of the immunoSEQ Assay, a bias-controlled multiplex PCR. Per the source publication's procedure: Within the assay, amplification of reference gene primers was used to estimate how many nucleated cells each sample contained. To quantify the absolute abundance of each unique TCRbeta CDR3 rearrangement, sequence reads were collapsed and filtered. Productive Simpson clonality was computed per sample as the square root of Simpson's diversity index over productive rearrangements. TCRdb provides this immuneACCESS table in a form limited to in-frame rearrangements. Some clones are lacking; in checked studies, under half of them reflect an unresolved V gene, and why the rest are absent is not known. V and J calls and clone size follow that table, whereas D and trimming were derived from the DNA. The sample has some 17,000 clones on record, around 87% of them singletons. About 17% of the sample comes from the top ten.

The CDR3 spans 12 residues, from the cysteine through the phenylalanine. Here the CDR3 DNA is all that survives: 36 bases in frame from base 1. The trim is 4 bases for V and 7 bases for J, with a gap of 9 bases between the germline ends. CDR1 is given as KGHDR and CDR2 as SFDVKD, both from the germline V gene. This receptor was taken from a man aged 50-60 years with active COVID-19. The sequencing sample was made of peripheral blood. The chain couples TRBV24-1 to TRBJ1-2, with TRBD1 as a weak D call on 5 bases. The sequenced DNA: TGTGCCACCAGTGACTCAGGGCTTGGCTACACCTTC. It translates as CATSDSGLGYTF.